Below are 30 T cell receptor beta chains sequenced from a single sample in a study of cytotoxic CD8 clonotypes in ibrutinib-treated CLL (dated by TCRdb to about 2021). Library construction relied on the immunoSEQ multiplex PCR assay. TCRdb took this table from immuneACCESS and kept in-frame rearrangements with V and J called. Such tables lack part of the clones; where checked against another copy, unresolved V genes explain under half of the gap, and the rest is unexplained. The sample table records around 300,000 clones; about 77% of these occur just once. The ten largest clones add up to roughly 7% of the sample. The sample in question was PBMCs, obtained before ibrutinib treatment. Receptors originate from a human donor with chronic lymphocytic leukemia.

The V and J genes are TRBV25-1 and TRBJ2-5; D is undetermined. V lost 4 bases and J 2 bases, leaving 5 bases between the germline ends. The CDR3 length is 12 residues. Germline assignment: CDR1 MGHDK and CDR2 SYGVNS. Here the CDR3 reads CASSGTQETQYF. In DNA form, the CDR3 reads TGTGCCAGCAGTGGCACGCAAGAGACCCAGTACTTC.

This chain connects TRBV10-2 to TRBJ1-1; 7 nucleotides agree with TRBD1. V trimming: 6 bases; J trimming: 3 bases; junction bases outside the gene matches: 4. The CDR3 loop spans 13 amino acids. Germline assignment: CDR1 WSHSY and CDR2 SAAADI. The CDR3 region has the DNA TGCGCCAGCAGGCGGGACAGAGACACTGAAGCTTTCTTT. Its translation is CASRRDRDTEAFF.

The chain carries TRBV5-4 and TRBJ1-2, with 7 bases identical to TRBD1. With V trimmed by 0 bases and J by 3 bases, 5 bases remained unmatched. The CDR3 is 15 amino acids. The germline V gene encodes CDR1 SGHNT and CDR2 YYREEE (reference sequence). The CDR3 DNA reads TGTGCCAGCAGCTTGGGGCAGGGGGTTTACTATGGCTACACCTTC. It specifies CASSLGQGVYYGYTF.

J is TRBJ1-4 and V is TRBV30; D is undetermined. Trimming pared 4 bases from V and 0 bases from J, leaving 9 bases between. Germline V gene sequence: CDR1 GTSNPN, CDR2 SVGIG (reference sequence). CDR3 length: 14 amino acids. The CDR3 DNA follows: TGTGCCTGGAACGAGGGAGCAACTAATGAAAAACTGTTTTTT. This encodes CAWNEGATNEKLFF.

The chain employs TRBV7-9 and TRBJ2-2; D uncertain. This CDR3 is 14 amino acids long. Germline-derived CDR1 and CDR2 are SEHNR and FQNEAQ (reference sequence). V was shortened by 6 bases and J by 2 bases, with 10 bases between the two germline ends. CDR3 residues: CASSVVANTGELFF. Written as DNA, the CDR3 is TGTGCCAGCAGTGTTGTTGCAAACACCGGGGAGCTGTTTTTT.

The gene calls are TRBV9 and TRBJ2-7; 10 bases map to TRBD2. The V gene end was trimmed by 3 bases and the J gene end by 4 bases; junction bases not matched to a gene: 4. The CDR3 length is 14 residues. CDR1 is SGDLS and CDR2 is YYNGEE in the germline V gene. The DNA of the CDR3 is TGTGCCAGCAGCGACGGTAGCGGGAGGTACGAGCAGTACTTC. Protein: CASSDGSGRYEQYF.

The V gene is TRBV28, the J gene TRBJ2-5, with D tentatively TRBD2 (6 bases). Trimming removed 3 bases at V and 2 bases at J, with 10 bases between. Germline V CDR1 and CDR2: MDHEN, SYDVKM. CDR3 length equals 14 residues. The CDR3 reads CASSFRTMQETQYF. DNA of the CDR3: TGTGCCAGCAGTTTCAGGACTATGCAAGAGACCCAGTACTTC.

V and J are TRBV11-2 and TRBJ1-5; D call uncertain. The CDR3 has 19 residues. Germline V gene sequence: CDR1 SGHAT, CDR2 FQNNGV. Trimming pared 6 bases from V and 2 bases from J, leaving 26 bases between. The CDR3 loop reads CASRQIRDSALECNQPQHF. DNA for the CDR3: TGTGCCAGCAGGCAGATCCGGGATTCTGCTCTAGAATGCAATCAGCCCCAGCATTTT. The full variable domain, its missing parts supplied by reference TRBV11-2 and TRBJ1-5, is EAGVAQSPRYKIIEKRQSVAFWCNPISGHATLYWYQQILGQGPKLLIQFQNNGVVDDSQLPKDRFSAERLKGVDSTLKIQPAKLEDSAVYLCASRQIRDSALECNQPQHFGDGTRLSIL.

J is TRBJ2-5 and V is TRBV5-1; D is unclear. The CDR3 length is 14 residues. Trimming stripped 0 bases from V and 3 bases from J, with 9 bases between. Per germline, CDR1 SGHRS and CDR2 YFSETQ. The CDR3 spells CASSLERAEETQYF. The CDR3 DNA follows: TGCGCCAGCAGCTTGGAAAGGGCAGAAGAGACCCAGTACTTC.

The CDR3: CASSLLLDESNQPQHF. CDR3 DNA sequence: TGTGCCAGCAGCTTACTTTTGGACGAAAGCAATCAGCCCCAGCATTTT. The chain uses TRBV7-2 and TRBJ1-5, with D unresolved. Germline V lookup: CDR1 SGHTA, CDR2 FQGNSA. The CDR3 runs 16 residues. Trimming shortened V by 2 bases and J by 1 base, and 12 bases separated the two germline ends.

The rearrangement joins TRBV30 to TRBJ2-5, with 7 bases that match TRBD1. Germline assignment: CDR1 GTSNPN and CDR2 SVGIG (reference sequence). V lost 2 bases to trimming and J lost 7 bases; unmatched junction nucleotides: 10. CDR3 length: 14 amino acids. The DNA for the CDR3 is TGTGCCTGGAGTCGAGGACAGGAGGTTGGGACCCAGTACTTC. It encodes CAWSRGQEVGTQYF. The complete variable domain, with remaining parts taken from reference TRBV30 and TRBJ2-5, reads SQTIHQWPATLVQPVGSPLSLECTVEGTSNPNLYWYRQAAGRGLQLLFYSVGIGQISSEVPQNLSASRPQDRQFILSSKKLLLSDSGFYLCAWSRGQEVGTQYFGPGTRLLVL.

This clone has just one count. The chain employs TRBV13 and TRBJ2-3; 9 bases are shared with TRBD2. The CDR3 runs to 12 residues. The V gene end was trimmed by 1 base and the J gene end by 12 bases; junction bases not matched to a gene: 2. Germline V gives CDR1 PRHDT, CDR2 FYEKMQ (reference sequence). DNA for the CDR3: TGTGCCAGCAGCTTAGATAGCGGGGGCCAGTATTTT. It yields the protein CASSLDSGGQYF.

The chain's CDR3 is CAIRFSGSGYNEQFF. CDR3 nucleotide sequence: TGTGCCATCCGCTTCAGCGGGAGTGGGTACAATGAGCAGTTCTTC. The rearrangement links TRBV10-3 to TRBJ2-1; 8 bases fit TRBD2. CDR1 is ENHRY and CDR2 is SYGVKD in the germline V gene. J lost 4 bases, V lost 8 bases, and 10 bases had no gene match. This CDR3 is 15 amino acids long.

The chain joins TRBV27 to TRBJ1-1; D might be TRBD1 (5 bases). The germline gives CDR1 MNHEY, CDR2 SMNVEV (reference sequence). Trimming left V 3 bases short and J 2 bases short, with 19 bases between. The CDR3 covers 17 residues. The CDR3 region is CASSFNYRSLLNTEAFF. The CDR3 DNA follows: TGTGCCAGCAGTTTTAATTACAGGTCCCTCCTAAACACTGAAGCTTTCTTT.

The rearrangement links TRBV27 to TRBJ1-1; D gene uncertain. CDR1 and CDR2 from the germline V gene are MNHEY and SMNVEV (reference sequence). With 8 bases removed from V and 3 bases from J, the gap between germline ends came to 37 bases. This CDR3 is built from 21 residues. For the CDR3, the DNA is TGTGCCAGCCGTGACACGAGAGAAGGTGTTTTTTTTGGTTGGGTATACACTGAAGCTTTCTTT. This codes for CASRDTREGVFFGWVYTEAFF.

The chain employs TRBV18 and TRBJ1-2, with a weak D call TRBD1 (5 bases). The CDR3 runs to 13 residues. Per germline, CDR1 KGHSH and CDR2 LQKENI. The V and J ends lost 3 bases and 5 bases respectively, with 10 bases between them. This CDR3 is CASSPSQGYGYTF. The CDR3 nucleotides read TGTGCCAGCTCACCTTCGCAGGGATATGGCTACACCTTC.

CDR3 sequence reads: CASSVGLAGTHNEQFF. In DNA form, the CDR3 reads TGTGCCAGCAGCGTAGGACTAGCGGGAACCCACAATGAGCAGTTCTTC. The V and J genes are TRBV9 and TRBJ2-1, with 11 bases lining up with TRBD2. The CDR3 covers 16 residues. The J segment lost 5 bases and the V segment lost 0 bases, leaving 4 bases of the junction unmatched. CDR1 SGDLS and CDR2 YYNGEE come from the germline V gene.

This clone was seen a handful of times. J is TRBJ1-1 and V is TRBV2; D is unclear. This CDR3 has 13 residues. The germline CDR1 and CDR2 sequences are SNHLY and FYNNEI. V was trimmed by 5 bases and J by 1 base, leaving 8 bases between them. CDR3 DNA: TGTGCCAGCAGTATTCCACGGAACACTGAAGCTTTCTTT. It yields the protein CASSIPRNTEAFF.

The chain couples TRBV5-4 to TRBJ2-2; D call uncertain. The germline V gene has CDR1 SGHNT and CDR2 YYREEE (reference sequence). Trimming pared 0 bases from V and 4 bases from J, leaving 10 bases between. The CDR3 extends over 15 amino acids. The chain's CDR3 is CASSLGSGRTGELFF. The DNA of the CDR3 is TGTGCCAGCAGCTTGGGTTCCGGGCGCACCGGGGAGCTGTTTTTT. The full variable domain, completed using reference TRBV5-4 and TRBJ2-2, is ETGVTQSPTHLIKTRGQQVTLRCSSQSGHNTVSWYQQALGQGPQFIFQYYREEENGRGNFPPRFSGLQFPNYSSELNVNALELDDSALYLCASSLGSGRTGELFFGEGSRLTVL.

J is TRBJ2-2 and V is TRBV5-4, with D perhaps assigned TRBD1 or TRBD2 (5 bases each). Per germline, CDR1 SGHNT and CDR2 YYREEE (reference sequence). V was clipped by 8 bases and J by 2 bases, with 10 bases between them. The CDR3 extends over 13 amino acids. The CDR3 here is CASNRDNTGELFF. CDR3 nucleotide sequence: TGTGCCAGTAACCGGGACAACACCGGGGAGCTGTTTTTT. Complete variable domain (other parts from reference TRBV5-4 and TRBJ2-2): ETGVTQSPTHLIKTRGQQVTLRCSSQSGHNTVSWYQQALGQGPQFIFQYYREEENGRGNFPPRFSGLQFPNYSSELNVNALELDDSALYLCASNRDNTGELFFGEGSRLTVL.

Only one count was recorded for this clone. This chain connects TRBV12-5 to TRBJ2-2; 10 bases agree with TRBD2. With V trimmed by 1 base and J by 2 bases, 22 bases remained unmatched. Germline CDR1 and CDR2: LGHNT and FRNRAP. The CDR3 sequence is 23 residues long. The DNA for the CDR3 is TGTGCTAGTGGTTTGGGGTCGAAGAGCGGGAGGGCCTCGGTACACGAAAACACCGGGGAGCTGTTTTTT. Translated, it gives CASGLGSKSGRASVHENTGELFF.

In nucleotides, the CDR3 is TGTGCCAGTAGTATGGACAGGGATCAGCCCCAGCATTTT. Protein sequence: CASSMDRDQPQHF. This chain connects TRBV19 to TRBJ1-5, with 8 bases that match TRBD1. V lost 3 bases to trimming and J lost 5 bases; unmatched junction nucleotides: 0. The CDR3 runs 13 residues. Germline V lookup: CDR1 LNHDA, CDR2 SQIVND (reference sequence). Full variable domain (outside the CDR3, taken from reference TRBV19 and TRBJ1-5): DGGITQSPKYLFRKEGQNVTLSCEQNLNHDAMYWYRQDPGQGLRLIYYSQIVNDFQKGDIAEGYSVSREKKESFPLTVTSAQKNPTAFYLCASSMDRDQPQHFGDGTRLSIL.

The chain carries TRBV7-9 and TRBJ2-7, with D perhaps matching TRBD2 (6 bases). Trimming stripped 7 bases from V and 4 bases from J, with 14 bases between. CDR3 length: 13 amino acids. The germline gives CDR1 SEHNR, CDR2 FQNEAQ (reference sequence). CDR3 sequence: CASTRGDQYEQYF. In nucleotides, the CDR3 is TGTGCCAGCACCCGCGGGGACCAATACGAGCAGTACTTC.

CDR3 nucleotide sequence: TGTGCCAGCGGGGGCCTAGCGGGAGGGCCTGGATACTTC. This encodes CASGGLAGGPGYF. The J gene is TRBJ2-7, the V gene TRBV7-8, with 12 positions matching TRBD2. V lost 8 bases to trimming and J lost 13 bases; unmatched junction nucleotides: 12. The CDR3 is made up of 13 amino acids. Germline CDR1 is SGHVS and CDR2 is FQNEAQ.

This sequence joins TRBV4-3 and TRBJ2-7, with 8 bases aligning to TRBD1. The germline CDR1 and CDR2 sequences are LGHNA and YSLEER. Trimming at V came to 0 bases and at J to 3 bases, leaving 7 bases not matched to a gene. The CDR3 is 16 residues long. The DNA for the CDR3 is TGCGCCAGCAGCCAAGAGACAGGGGCCACGGGCTACGAGCAGTACTTC. Its translation is CASSQETGATGYEQYF.

The chain links TRBV28 to TRBJ2-3, with 12 bases aligning to TRBD2. Germline CDR1 MDHEN, CDR2 SYDVKM. This CDR3 is 13 amino acids long. The trim removed 8 bases at V and 8 bases at J, leaving 5 bases unmatched. DNA of the CDR3: TGTGCCAGCCGGACTAGCGGGAATCCTACGCAGTATTTT. Encoded protein: CASRTSGNPTQYF.

CDR3 DNA: TGTGCCATCCCTGGTCTGAACTATGGCTACACCTTC. Its translation is CAIPGLNYGYTF. The V and J genes are TRBV10-3 and TRBJ1-2; no firm D call. Trimming took off 8 bases at V and 2 bases at J, with 9 bases between the two ends. The CDR3 is 12 residues long. In germline, CDR1 is ENHRY, CDR2 SYGVKD.

This chain uses TRBV29-1 with TRBJ2-3; 7 bases match TRBD2. The germline CDR1 and CDR2 sequences are SQVTM and ANQGSEA. The CDR3 runs to 13 residues. The V segment lost 8 bases and the J segment 4 bases; nucleotides outside the gene matches: 9. The CDR3 spells CSTSAGISDTQYF. CDR3 sequence (DNA): TGCAGCACTTCAGCGGGAATCTCAGATACGCAGTATTTT.

This chain links TRBV7-6 with TRBJ2-5; a possible D gene is TRBD1 (5 bases). V shed 2 bases and J shed 2 bases, with 12 bases lying between them. Germline-derived CDR1 and CDR2 are SGHVS and FNYEAQ. The CDR3 has 15 residues. CDR3 region: CASSLYAGFQETQYF. CDR3 nucleotide sequence: TGTGCCAGCAGCTTATACGCAGGGTTTCAAGAGACCCAGTACTTC.

This chain links TRBV6-4 with TRBJ1-2; TRBD1 matches 10 bases. The CDR3 covers 13 residues. V was pared by 6 bases and J by 4 bases, with 2 bases of the junction left unmatched. From germline, CDR1 is MRHNA and CDR2 SNTAGT. CDR3 sequence (DNA): TGTGCCAGCAGGGACAGGGGGTCCTATGGCTACACCTTC. Its protein is CASRDRGSYGYTF.